The clone carrying this T cell receptor (beta chain) was picked up a small number of times. Its target is unknown. The CDR3 is 17 amino acids. The germline V gene encodes CDR1 MGHRA and CDR2 YSYEKL. Trimming cost V 1 base and J 2 bases; bases outside gene matches: 6. These data belong to a study of cytomegalovirus exposure and HLA in healthy donors. Study findings and constraints: Association of a missense DCLRE1C variant with TCR beta V- and J-gene trimming was reported in a later analysis.

PCR primers comprised 60 Vbeta and 13 Jbeta primers. Data came from immunoSEQ multiplex PCR; TCRdb stores just in-frame clones and leaves some out. The repertoire includes 150,000 to 200,000 clones, roughly an eighth of them detected once, and over 6.5% sits in the top ten. The specimen was PBMCs. This clonotype was obtained from a man aged 45 to 65 in good health and CMV-seropositive. V and J are TRBV4-1 and TRBJ1-5; 9 positions agree with TRBD1. CDR3 in amino acids: CASSQASRTGGNQPQHF. For the CDR3, the DNA is TGCGCCAGCAGCCAAGCCTCCCGGACAGGGGGCAATCAGCCCCAGCATTTT.